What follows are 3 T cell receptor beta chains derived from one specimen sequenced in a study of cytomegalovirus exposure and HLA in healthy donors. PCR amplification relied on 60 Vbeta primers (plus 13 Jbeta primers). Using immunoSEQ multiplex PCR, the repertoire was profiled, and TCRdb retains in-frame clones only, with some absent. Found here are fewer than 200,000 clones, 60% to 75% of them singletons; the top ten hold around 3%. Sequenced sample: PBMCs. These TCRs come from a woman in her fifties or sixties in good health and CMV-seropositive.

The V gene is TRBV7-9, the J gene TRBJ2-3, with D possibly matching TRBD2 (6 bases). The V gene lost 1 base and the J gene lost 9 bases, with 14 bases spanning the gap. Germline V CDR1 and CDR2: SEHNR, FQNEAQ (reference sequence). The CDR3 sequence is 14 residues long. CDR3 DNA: TGTGCCAGCAGCTTAGATGGGACTGAGGGGACGCAGTATTTT. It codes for CASSLDGTEGTQYF. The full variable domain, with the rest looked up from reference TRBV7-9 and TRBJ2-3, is DTGVSQNPRHKITKRGQNVTFRCDPISEHNRLYWYRQTLGQGPEFLTYFQNEAQLEKSRLLSDRFSAERPKGSFSTLEIQRTEQGDSAMYLCASSLDGTEGTQYFGPGTRLTVL.

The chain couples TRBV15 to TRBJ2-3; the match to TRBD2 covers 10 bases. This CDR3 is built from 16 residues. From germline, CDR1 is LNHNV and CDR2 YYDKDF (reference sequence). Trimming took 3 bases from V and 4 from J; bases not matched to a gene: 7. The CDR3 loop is CATSRDSGGRADTQYF. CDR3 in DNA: TGTGCCACCAGCAGGGATAGCGGGGGGCGAGCAGATACGCAGTATTTT.

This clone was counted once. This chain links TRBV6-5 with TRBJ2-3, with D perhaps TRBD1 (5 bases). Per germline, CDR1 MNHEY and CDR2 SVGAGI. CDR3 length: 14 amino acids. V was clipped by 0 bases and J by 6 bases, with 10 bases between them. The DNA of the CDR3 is TGTGCCAGCAGTTACTCGACTTGGGGCGATACGCAGTATTTT. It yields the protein CASSYSTWGDTQYF.